The T cell receptor beta chain under discussion was sequenced for a study of cytomegalovirus exposure and HLA in healthy donors. Across the study: Early release data held roughly 90 million unique TCRs from HLA-typed donors.

V lost 6 bases, J lost 1 base, and 2 bases stayed unmatched. Germline V lookup: CDR1 MNHEY, CDR2 SVGAGI. CDR3 length: 15 residues. This clone has just a few counts. Its antigen is unidentified. The study, taken as a whole, reports: An Asian-associated ancestry cluster reportedly showed fewer N-insertions than the approximately 660-donor mean in a later analysis.

This PCR relied on a set of 60 Vbeta primers and 13 Jbeta primers. Libraries were prepared by immunoSEQ multiplex PCR; TCRdb keeps only in-frame clonotypes and omits some of them. The sample contains roughly 150,000 clones, 65% to 90% of which appear only once. The sample taken for sequencing was PBMCs. This chain uses TRBV6-5 with TRBJ2-3; 12 nucleotides line up with TRBD2. This TCR was sampled from a female donor in good health and CMV-seronegative. The CDR3 nucleotides read TGTGCCAGCAGGGGACTAGCGGGCCGCACAGATACGCAGTATTTT. This sequence encodes CASRGLAGRTDTQYF.